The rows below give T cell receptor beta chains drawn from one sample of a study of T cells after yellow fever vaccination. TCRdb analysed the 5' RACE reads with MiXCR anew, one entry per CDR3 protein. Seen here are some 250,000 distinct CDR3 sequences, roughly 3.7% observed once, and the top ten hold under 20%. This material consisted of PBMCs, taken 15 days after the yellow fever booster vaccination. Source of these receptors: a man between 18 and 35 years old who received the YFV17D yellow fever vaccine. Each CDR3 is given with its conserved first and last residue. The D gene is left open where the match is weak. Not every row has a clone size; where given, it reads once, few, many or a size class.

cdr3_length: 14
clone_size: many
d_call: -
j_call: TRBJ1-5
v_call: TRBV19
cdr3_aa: CASSTDRYNQPQHF
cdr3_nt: TGTGCCAGTAGTACAGACAGATACAATCAGCCCCAGCATTTT

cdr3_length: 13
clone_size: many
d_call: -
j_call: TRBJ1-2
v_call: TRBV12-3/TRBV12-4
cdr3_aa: CASTPVAGYGYTF
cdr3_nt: TGTGCCAGCACTCCGGTGGCGGGGTATGGCTACACCTTC

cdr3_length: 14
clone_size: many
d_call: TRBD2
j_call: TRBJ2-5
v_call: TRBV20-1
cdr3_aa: CSARASGGQETQYF
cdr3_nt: TGCAGTGCTAGAGCTAGCGGGGGGCAAGAGACCCAGTACTTC

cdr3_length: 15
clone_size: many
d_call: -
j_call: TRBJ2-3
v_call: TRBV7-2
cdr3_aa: CASSLSSLSTDTQYF
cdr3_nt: TGTGCCAGCAGCCTCTCTAGCCTTTCCACAGATACGCAGTATTTT

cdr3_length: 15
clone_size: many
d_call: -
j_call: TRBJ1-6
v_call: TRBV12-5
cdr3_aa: CASAPELGVRSPLHF
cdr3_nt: TGTGCTAGTGCCCCCGAACTCGGGGTTCGCTCACCCCTCCACTTT

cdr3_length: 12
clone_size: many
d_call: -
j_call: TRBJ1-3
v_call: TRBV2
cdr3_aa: CASSLTRDTIYF
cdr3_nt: TGTGCCAGCAGCCTCACCCGGGACACCATATATTTT

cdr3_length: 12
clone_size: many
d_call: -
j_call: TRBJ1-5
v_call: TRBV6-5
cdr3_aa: CATGRFGQPQHF
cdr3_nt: TGTGCCACAGGACGGTTCGGCCAGCCCCAGCATTTT

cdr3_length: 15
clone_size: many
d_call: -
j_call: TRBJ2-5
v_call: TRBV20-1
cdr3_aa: CSARDFARPGATQYF
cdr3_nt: TGCAGTGCTAGAGATTTTGCCCGCCCTGGAGCGACCCAGTACTTC

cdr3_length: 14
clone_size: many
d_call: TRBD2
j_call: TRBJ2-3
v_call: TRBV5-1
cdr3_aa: CASSPPASGDTQYF
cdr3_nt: TGCGCCAGCAGCCCACCCGCTAGCGGGGATACGCAGTATTTT

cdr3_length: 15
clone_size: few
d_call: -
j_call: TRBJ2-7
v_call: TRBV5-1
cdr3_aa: CASSLHAGKAYEQYF
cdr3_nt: TGCGCCAGCAGCTTGCATGCAGGTAAAGCCTACGAGCAGTACTTC

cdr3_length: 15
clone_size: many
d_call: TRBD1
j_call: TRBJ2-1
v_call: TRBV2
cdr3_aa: CASSERGTGVNEQFF
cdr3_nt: TGTGCCAGCAGTGAAAGAGGGACAGGGGTCAATGAGCAGTTCTTC

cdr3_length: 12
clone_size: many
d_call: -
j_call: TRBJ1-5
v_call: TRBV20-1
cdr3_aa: CSAPSQGSPQHF
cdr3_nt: TGCAGTGCGCCTTCTCAGGGGTCGCCCCAGCATTTT

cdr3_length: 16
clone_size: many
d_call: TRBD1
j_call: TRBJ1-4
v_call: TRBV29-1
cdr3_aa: CSVDTGGSTLGEKLFF
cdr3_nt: TGCAGCGTTGATACAGGGGGCTCAACACTGGGTGAAAAACTGTTTTTT

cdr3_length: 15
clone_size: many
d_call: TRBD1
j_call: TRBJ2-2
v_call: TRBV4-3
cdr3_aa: CASSQGQANTGELFF
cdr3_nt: TGCGCCAGCAGCCAGGGACAGGCGAACACCGGGGAGCTGTTTTTT

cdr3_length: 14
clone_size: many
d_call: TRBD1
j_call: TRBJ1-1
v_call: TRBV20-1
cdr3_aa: CSAREGGTGTEAFF
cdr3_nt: TGCAGTGCTAGAGAAGGGGGGACAGGGACGGAAGCTTTCTTT

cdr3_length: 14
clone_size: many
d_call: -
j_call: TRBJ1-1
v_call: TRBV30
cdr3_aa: CAWSTFGGQTEAFF
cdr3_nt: TGTGCCTGGAGTACCTTTGGGGGGCAAACTGAAGCTTTCTTT

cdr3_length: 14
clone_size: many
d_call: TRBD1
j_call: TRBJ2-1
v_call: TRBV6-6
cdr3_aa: CASRDRGHYNEQFF
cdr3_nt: TGTGCCAGCAGGGACAGGGGACATTACAATGAGCAGTTCTTC

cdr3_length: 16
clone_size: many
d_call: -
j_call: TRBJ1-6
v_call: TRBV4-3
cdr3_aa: CASSQEAAGTNSPLHF
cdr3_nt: TGCGCCAGCAGCCAAGAGGCGGCAGGAACAAATTCACCCCTCCACTTT

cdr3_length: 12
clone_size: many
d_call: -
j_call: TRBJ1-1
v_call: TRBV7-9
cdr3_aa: CASSLDNTEAFF
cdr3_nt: TGTGCCAGCAGCCTGGACAACACTGAAGCTTTCTTT

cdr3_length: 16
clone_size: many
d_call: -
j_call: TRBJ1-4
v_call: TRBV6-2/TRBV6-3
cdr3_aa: CASSYREGGFNEKLFF
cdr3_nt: TGTGCCAGCAGTTACAGGGAAGGAGGCTTCAATGAAAAACTGTTTTTT

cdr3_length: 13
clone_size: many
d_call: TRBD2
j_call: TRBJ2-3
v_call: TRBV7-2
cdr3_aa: CASHSGGHDTQYF
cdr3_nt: TGTGCCAGCCATAGCGGGGGGCACGATACGCAGTATTTT

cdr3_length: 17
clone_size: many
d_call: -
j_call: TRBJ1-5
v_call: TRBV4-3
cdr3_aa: CASSQVIGGDSNQPQHF
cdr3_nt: TGCGCCAGCAGCCAAGTGATTGGGGGCGATAGCAATCAGCCCCAGCATTTT

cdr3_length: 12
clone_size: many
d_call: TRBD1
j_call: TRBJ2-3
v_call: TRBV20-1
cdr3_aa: CSARTGGDTQYF
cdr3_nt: TGCAGTGCCAGGACAGGGGGAGATACGCAGTATTTT

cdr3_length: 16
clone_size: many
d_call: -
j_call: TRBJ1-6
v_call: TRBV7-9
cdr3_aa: CASSLAQGLGSSPLHF
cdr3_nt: TGTGCCAGCAGCTTAGCGCAAGGGCTTGGAAGTTCACCCCTCCACTTT

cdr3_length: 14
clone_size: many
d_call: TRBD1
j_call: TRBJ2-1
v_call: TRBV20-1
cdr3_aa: CSPLGQSHVNEQFF
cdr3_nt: TGCAGTCCATTGGGACAGTCCCACGTCAATGAGCAGTTCTTC

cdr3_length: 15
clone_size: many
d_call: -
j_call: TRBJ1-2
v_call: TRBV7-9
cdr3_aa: CASSSPGEEHHGYTF
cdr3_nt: TGTGCCAGCAGCTCCCCAGGGGAAGAGCACCATGGCTACACCTTC

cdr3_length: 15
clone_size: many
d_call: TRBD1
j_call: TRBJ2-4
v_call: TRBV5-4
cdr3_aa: CASSFREGARNIQYF
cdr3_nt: TGTGCCAGCAGCTTTCGCGAGGGGGCGCGGAACATTCAGTACTTC

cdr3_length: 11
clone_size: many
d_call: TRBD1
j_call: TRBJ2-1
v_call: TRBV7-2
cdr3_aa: CASSLSGGKFF
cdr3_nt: TGTGCCAGCAGCTTATCAGGGGGAAAGTTCTTC

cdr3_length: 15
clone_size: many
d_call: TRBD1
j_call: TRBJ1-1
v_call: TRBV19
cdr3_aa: CASTQADRGDTEAFF
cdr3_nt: TGTGCCAGTACCCAAGCCGACAGGGGGGACACTGAAGCTTTCTTT

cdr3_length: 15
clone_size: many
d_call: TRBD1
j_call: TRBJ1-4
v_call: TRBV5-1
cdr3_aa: CASSLTQGAYEKLFF
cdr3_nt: TGCGCCAGCAGCTTGACCCAGGGGGCGTACGAAAAACTGTTTTTT

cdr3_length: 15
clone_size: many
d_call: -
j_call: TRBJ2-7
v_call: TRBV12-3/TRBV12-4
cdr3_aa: CASSFTGDPRAEQYF
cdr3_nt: TGTGCCAGCAGTTTCACCGGGGACCCCCGGGCCGAGCAGTACTTC

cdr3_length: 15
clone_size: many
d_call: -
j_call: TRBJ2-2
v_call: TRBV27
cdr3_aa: CASKQGGGDTGELFF
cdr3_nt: TGTGCCAGCAAACAAGGGGGGGGAGATACCGGGGAGCTGTTTTTT

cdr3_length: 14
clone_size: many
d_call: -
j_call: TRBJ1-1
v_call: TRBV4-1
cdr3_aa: CASSQEGWNTEAFF
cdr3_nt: TGCGCCAGCAGCCAAGAGGGGTGGAACACTGAAGCTTTCTTT

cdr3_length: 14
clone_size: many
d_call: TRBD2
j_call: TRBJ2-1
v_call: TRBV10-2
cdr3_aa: CASSELAGVSVQFF
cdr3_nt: TGCGCCAGCAGTGAACTAGCGGGGGTGTCAGTACAGTTCTTC

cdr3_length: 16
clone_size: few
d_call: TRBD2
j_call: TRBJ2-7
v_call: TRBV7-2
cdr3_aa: CASSLVLAGGTYEQYF
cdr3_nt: TGTGCCAGCAGCTTAGTACTGGCGGGGGGAACTTACGAGCAGTACTTC

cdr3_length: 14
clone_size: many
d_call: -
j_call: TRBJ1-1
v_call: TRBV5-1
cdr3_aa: CASSGWGEDTEAFF
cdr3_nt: TGCGCCAGCAGCGGGTGGGGCGAAGACACTGAAGCTTTCTTT

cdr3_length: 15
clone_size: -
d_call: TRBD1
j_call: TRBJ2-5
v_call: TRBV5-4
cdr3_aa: CASSSGQGAKETQYF
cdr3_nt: TGTGCCAGCAGCTCAGGACAGGGGGCGAAAGAGACCCAGTACTTC

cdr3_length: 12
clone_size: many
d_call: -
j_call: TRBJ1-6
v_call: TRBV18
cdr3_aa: CASSRPNSPLHF
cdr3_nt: TGTGCCAGCTCACGGCCTAATTCACCCCTCCACTTT

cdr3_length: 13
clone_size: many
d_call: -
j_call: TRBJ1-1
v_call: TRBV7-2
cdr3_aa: CASSYTGNTEAFF
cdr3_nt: TGTGCCAGCAGCTACACAGGGAACACTGAAGCTTTCTTT

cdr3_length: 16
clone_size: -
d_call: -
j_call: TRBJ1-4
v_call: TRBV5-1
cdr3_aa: CASSLWTAPANEKLFF
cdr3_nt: TGCGCCAGCAGCTTGTGGACAGCCCCCGCTAATGAAAAACTGTTTTTT

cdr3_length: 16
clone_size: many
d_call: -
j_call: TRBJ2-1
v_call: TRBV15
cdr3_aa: CATSRRQANSYNEQFF
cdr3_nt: TGTGCCACCAGCAGGAGACAGGCAAACTCCTACAATGAGCAGTTCTTC

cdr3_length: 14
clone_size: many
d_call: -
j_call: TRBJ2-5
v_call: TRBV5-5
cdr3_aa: CASSFAGAQETQYF
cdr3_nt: TGTGCCAGCAGCTTTGCGGGCGCACAAGAGACCCAGTACTTC

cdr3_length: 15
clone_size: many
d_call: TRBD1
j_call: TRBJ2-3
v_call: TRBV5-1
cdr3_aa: CASSLGDRVTDTQYF
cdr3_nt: TGCGCCAGCAGCTTGGGGGACAGGGTCACAGATACGCAGTATTTT

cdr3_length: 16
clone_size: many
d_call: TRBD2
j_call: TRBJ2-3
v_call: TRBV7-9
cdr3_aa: CAGSLGSGGAPNTQYF
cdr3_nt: TGTGCCGGCAGCTTGGGTAGCGGGGGGGCCCCGAATACGCAGTATTTT

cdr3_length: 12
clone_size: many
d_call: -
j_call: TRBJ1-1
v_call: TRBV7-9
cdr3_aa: CASRYRVTEAFF
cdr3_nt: TGTGCCAGCAGATATCGTGTGACTGAAGCTTTCTTT

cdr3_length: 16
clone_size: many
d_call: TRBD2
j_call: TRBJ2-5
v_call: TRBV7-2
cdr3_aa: CASSLAGGLVSETQYF
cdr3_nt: TGTGCCAGCAGCTTGGCGGGGGGACTAGTGTCAGAGACCCAGTACTTC

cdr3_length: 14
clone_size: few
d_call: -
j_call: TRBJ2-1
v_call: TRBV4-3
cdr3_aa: CASSHQATNNEQFF
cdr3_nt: TGCGCCAGCAGCCATCAAGCGACAAACAATGAGCAGTTCTTC

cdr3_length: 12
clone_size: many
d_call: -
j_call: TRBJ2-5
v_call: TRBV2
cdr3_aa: CASTSWQETQYF
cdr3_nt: TGTGCCAGCACTAGCTGGCAAGAGACCCAGTACTTC

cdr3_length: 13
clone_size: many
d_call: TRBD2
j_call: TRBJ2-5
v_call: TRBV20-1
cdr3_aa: CSARGLEQETQYF
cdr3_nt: TGCAGTGCCCGGGGACTAGAACAAGAGACCCAGTACTTC

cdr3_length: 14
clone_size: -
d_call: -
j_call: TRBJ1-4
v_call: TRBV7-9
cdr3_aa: CASRLAPLGEKLFF
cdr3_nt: TGTGCCAGCCGTCTGGCTCCACTTGGGGAAAAACTGTTTTTT

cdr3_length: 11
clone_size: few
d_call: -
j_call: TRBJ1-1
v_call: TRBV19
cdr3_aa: CASSTLDEAFF
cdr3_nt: TGTGCCAGTAGTACTTTAGATGAAGCTTTCTTT

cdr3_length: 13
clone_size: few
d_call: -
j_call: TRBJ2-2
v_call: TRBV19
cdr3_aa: CASSTVHLEELFF
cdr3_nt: TGTGCCAGTAGTACTGTACACTTGGAGGAGCTGTTTTTT